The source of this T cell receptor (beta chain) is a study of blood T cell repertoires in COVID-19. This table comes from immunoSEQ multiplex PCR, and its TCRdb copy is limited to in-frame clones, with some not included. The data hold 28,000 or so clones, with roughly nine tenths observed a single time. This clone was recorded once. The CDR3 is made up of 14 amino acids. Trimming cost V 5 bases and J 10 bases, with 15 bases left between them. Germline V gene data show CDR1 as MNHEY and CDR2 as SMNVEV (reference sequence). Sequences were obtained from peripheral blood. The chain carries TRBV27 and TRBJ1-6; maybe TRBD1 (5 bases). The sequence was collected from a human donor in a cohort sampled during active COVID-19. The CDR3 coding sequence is TGTGCCAGCAGTATAGGGTCCAGGGAATCACCCCTCCACTTT. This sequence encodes CASSIGSRESPLHF.